One sample yielded the 15 T cell receptor beta chains listed below, sequenced in a study of blood T cell repertoires in COVID-19. TCRdb keeps only in-frame clones here, not all; method: immunoSEQ multiplex PCR. This sample has 150,000 to 200,000 clones, with more than 75% found just once. The sequenced material came from peripheral blood. The receptors were gathered from a man in his forties or fifties with active or convalescent COVID-19.

This chain connects TRBV2 to TRBJ1-5, with a possible D match to TRBD1 (5 bases). V gave up 5 bases and J gave up 4 bases, with 15 bases separating them. CDR1 and CDR2 (germline): SNHLY, FYNNEI. CDR3 length: 15 residues. The CDR3 loop is CASSKVGEGNQPQHF. DNA for the CDR3: TGTGCCAGCAGTAAGGTCGGGGAGGGGAATCAGCCCCAGCATTTT.

The chain combines TRBV7-3 with TRBJ2-5; TRBD2 agrees at 10 bases. J was trimmed by 3 bases and V by 3 bases; bases with no gene match: 4. The V gene's germline CDR1 is SGHTA and CDR2 FQGTGA. The CDR3 consists of 15 residues. The CDR3 is CASSFSGGEKETQYF. The CDR3, as DNA: TGTGCCAGCAGCTTCAGCGGGGGGGAGAAAGAGACCCAGTACTTC.

The chain recombines TRBV4-3 with TRBJ1-4, with 8 bases aligning to TRBD1. V dropped 4 bases and J dropped 10; count of bases not matched to a gene: 11. The CDR3 runs to 15 residues. Per germline, CDR1 LGHNA and CDR2 YSLEER. The DNA for the CDR3 is TGCGCCAGCAGCCCACTAAGGACAGGGAGGGGAAAACTGTTTTTT. Its translation is CASSPLRTGRGKLFF.

This clone was seen once. This chain links TRBV24-1 with TRBJ2-4, with 12 positions matching TRBD1. The germline gives CDR1 KGHDR, CDR2 SFDVKD. V lost 2 bases and J lost 6; bases outside the gene matches: 1. The CDR3 length is 15 residues. The CDR3 nucleotides are TGTGCCACCAGTGATTCGGGACAGGGGGCAAACATTCAGTACTTC. It yields the protein CATSDSGQGANIQYF.

The chain combines TRBV5-1 with TRBJ2-5, with 8 bases matching TRBD1. V was pared by 4 bases and J by 3 bases, with 5 bases of the junction left unmatched. This CDR3 has 14 amino acids. Germline-derived CDR1 and CDR2 are SGHRS and YFSETQ. CDR3: CASSLGQGKETQYF. Written as DNA, the CDR3 is TGCGCCAGCAGCCTAGGACAGGGAAAAGAGACCCAGTACTTC. The complete variable domain, with remaining parts taken from reference TRBV5-1 and TRBJ2-5, reads KAGVTQTPRYLIKTRGQQVTLSCSPISGHRSVSWYQQTPGQGLQFLFEYFSETQRNKGNFPGRFSGRQFSNSRSEMNVSTLELGDSALYLCASSLGQGKETQYFGPGTRLLVL.

This clone turned up a few times. The genes are TRBV7-2 and TRBJ2-6; D gene ambiguous. CDR3 size: 15 residues. In germline, CDR1 is SGHTA, CDR2 FQGNSA. Trimming shortened V by 1 base and J by 1 base, and 5 bases separated the two germline ends. The CDR3 DNA follows: TGTGCCAGCAGCTTAGTCAGTTCTGGGGCCAACGTCCTGACTTTC. This sequence encodes CASSLVSSGANVLTF. Supplemented by reference TRBV7-2 and TRBJ2-6, the full variable domain reads GAGVSQSPSNKVTEKGKDVELRCDPISGHTALYWYRQSLGQGLEFLIYFQGNSAPDKSGLPSDRFSAERTGGSVSTLTIQRTQQEDSAVYLCASSLVSSGANVLTFGAGSRLTVL.

V is TRBV27 and J is TRBJ1-2; 7 bases are shared with TRBD1. The CDR3 has 13 residues. CDR1 is MNHEY, CDR2 SMNVEV, per germline (reference sequence). With V trimmed by 6 bases and J by 7 bases, 8 bases remained unmatched. The CDR3 spells CASRTGTVLGYTF. CDR3 nucleotide sequence: TGTGCCAGCAGGACCGGGACAGTGCTTGGCTACACCTTC.

The V and J genes are TRBV27 and TRBJ1-6; TRBD1 might be the D (5 bases). V was cut by 5 bases and J by 6 bases, with 23 bases left in between. Germline lookup yields CDR1 MNHEY and CDR2 SMNVEV (reference sequence). This CDR3 is built from 18 residues. The CDR3 DNA reads as TGTGCCAGCAGTCCAGACAGAAGCCTTAGGTCCCCTAATTCACCCCTCCACTTT. Translation gives CASSPDRSLRSPNSPLHF.

V is TRBV18 and J is TRBJ1-6; 7 bases map to TRBD1. Germline V gene data show CDR1 as KGHSH and CDR2 as LQKENI. J gave up 1 base and V 3 bases, and 6 bases lay outside the gene matches. The CDR3 covers 17 residues. The CDR3 loop is CASSPFGTASYNSPLHF. The CDR3 bases are TGTGCCAGCTCACCTTTCGGGACAGCGTCCTATAATTCACCCCTCCACTTT.

This chain links TRBV3-1 (or the pseudogene TRBV3-2) with TRBJ1-6; possible D gene TRBD1, 5 bases. The CDR3 runs 16 residues. The V gene's germline CDR1 is LGHDT and CDR2 YNNKEL (reference sequence). The V gene lost 3 bases and the J gene lost 7 bases, with 16 bases spanning the gap. The CDR3 here is CASSQAGSGVNSPLHF. The CDR3 DNA reads as TGTGCCAGCAGCCAGGCAGGGTCGGGAGTGAATTCACCCCTCCACTTT.

This clone was counted between two and nine times. This sequence joins TRBV10-3 and TRBJ2-7, with D perhaps matching TRBD1 (6 bases). Trimming cost V 7 bases and J 3 bases, with 10 bases left between them. Germline loops: CDR1 ENHRY, CDR2 SYGVKD. The CDR3 spans 12 residues. The CDR3 bases are TGTGCCATCATGAGGGGGAGCTACGAGCAGTACTTC. As protein: CAIMRGSYEQYF.

The chain links TRBV20-1 to TRBJ2-3; maybe TRBD1 (5 bases). The CDR3 is made up of 15 amino acids. Trimming took 3 bases from V and 0 from J, leaving 13 bases between them. Germline V lookup: CDR1 DFQATT, CDR2 SNEGSKA (reference sequence). This CDR3 is CSASSSGFSTDTQYF. The CDR3 nucleotides are TGCAGTGCTAGTAGTTCAGGGTTTAGCACAGATACGCAGTATTTT.

The rearrangement joins TRBV27 to TRBJ2-2; TRBD1 agrees at 8 bases. Germline V gene lookup returns CDR1 MNHEY and CDR2 SMNVEV (reference sequence). The CDR3 consists of 13 residues. V lost 6 bases, J lost 9 bases, and 6 bases stayed unmatched. The CDR3 DNA follows: TGTGCCAGCAGCATGACAGGGGCTAGGGAGCTGTTTTTT. As protein: CASSMTGARELFF.

The genes are TRBV7-6 and TRBJ1-1; D possibly corresponds to TRBD1 (6 bases). The CDR3 is 14 amino acids. V gave up 1 base and J gave up 6 bases, with 12 bases separating them. The germline gives CDR1 SGHVS, CDR2 FNYEAQ. The DNA of the CDR3 is TGTGCCAGCAGCTTAGTACAGGGAAGGGCTGAAGCTTTCTTT. Protein sequence: CASSLVQGRAEAFF.

This sequence joins TRBV18 and TRBJ2-1, with 12 bases that match TRBD2. Germline V CDR1 and CDR2: KGHSH, LQKENI. V lost 1 base, J lost 10 bases, and 8 bases stayed unmatched. This CDR3 contains 16 residues. For the CDR3, the DNA is TGTGCCAGCTCACCACTTTGGCTAGCGGGGGGGGACGAGCAGTTCTTC. Translation gives CASSPLWLAGGDEQFF.